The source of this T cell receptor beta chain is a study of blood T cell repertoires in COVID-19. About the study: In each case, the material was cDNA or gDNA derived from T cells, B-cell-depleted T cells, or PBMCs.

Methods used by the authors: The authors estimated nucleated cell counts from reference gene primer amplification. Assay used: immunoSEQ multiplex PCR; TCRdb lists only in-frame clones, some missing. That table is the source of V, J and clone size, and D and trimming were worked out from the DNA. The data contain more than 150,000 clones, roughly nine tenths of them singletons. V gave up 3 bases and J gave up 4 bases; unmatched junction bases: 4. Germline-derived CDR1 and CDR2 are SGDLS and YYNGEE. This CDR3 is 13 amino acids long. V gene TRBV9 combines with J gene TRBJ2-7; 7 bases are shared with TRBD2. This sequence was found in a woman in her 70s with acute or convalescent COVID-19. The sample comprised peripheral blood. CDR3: CASSGGGGYEQYF. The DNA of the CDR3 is TGTGCCAGCAGCGGCGGGGGAGGGTACGAGCAGTACTTC.